Here is one T cell receptor beta chain with its context. These data originate in a study of blood T cell repertoires in COVID-19. Using immunoSEQ multiplex PCR, the repertoire was profiled, and TCRdb retains in-frame clones only, with some absent. The profile shows around 300,000 clones, about nine tenths of them singletons. The clonotype comes from a woman aged 45-65 years with COVID-19, enrolled during active disease. Sequencing used peripheral blood.

The CDR3 region is CASSREGQFYSSEQFF. The CDR3 DNA is TGTGCCAGCAGCCGGGAGGGACAGTTTTATAGTAGTGAGCAGTTCTTC. The chain recombines TRBV6-6 with TRBJ2-1; D is possibly TRBD2 (8 bases). Trimming removed 6 bases at V and 9 bases at J, with 24 bases between. Germline CDR1 and CDR2: MNHNY and SVGAGI (reference sequence). There are 16 residues in the CDR3.